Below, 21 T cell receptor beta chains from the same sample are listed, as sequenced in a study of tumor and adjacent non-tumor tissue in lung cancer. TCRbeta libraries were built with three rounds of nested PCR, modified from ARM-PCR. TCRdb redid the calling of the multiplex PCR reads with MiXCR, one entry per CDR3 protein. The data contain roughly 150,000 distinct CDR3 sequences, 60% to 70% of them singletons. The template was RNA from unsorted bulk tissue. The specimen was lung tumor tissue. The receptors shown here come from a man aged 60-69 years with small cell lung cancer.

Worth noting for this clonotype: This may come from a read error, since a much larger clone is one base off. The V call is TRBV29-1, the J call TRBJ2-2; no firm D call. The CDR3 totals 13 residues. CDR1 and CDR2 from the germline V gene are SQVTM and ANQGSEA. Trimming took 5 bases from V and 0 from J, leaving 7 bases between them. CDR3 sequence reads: CSVWQTNTGELFF. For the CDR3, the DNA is TGCAGCGTTTGGCAGACGAACACCGGGGAGCTGTTTTTT.

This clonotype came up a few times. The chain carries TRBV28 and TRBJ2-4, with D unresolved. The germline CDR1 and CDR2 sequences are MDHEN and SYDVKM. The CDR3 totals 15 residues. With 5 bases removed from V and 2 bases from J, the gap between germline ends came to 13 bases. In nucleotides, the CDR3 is TGTGCCAGCAGTGGCTACGAGCGCACCAAAAACATTCAGTACTTC. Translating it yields CASSGYERTKNIQYF.

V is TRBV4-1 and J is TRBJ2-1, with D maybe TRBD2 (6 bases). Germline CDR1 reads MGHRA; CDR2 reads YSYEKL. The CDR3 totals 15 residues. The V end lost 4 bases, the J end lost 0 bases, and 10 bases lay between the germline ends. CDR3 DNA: TGCGCCAGCAGCCTGGCGGGGACCTCCTACAATGAGCAGTTCTTC. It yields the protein CASSLAGTSYNEQFF.

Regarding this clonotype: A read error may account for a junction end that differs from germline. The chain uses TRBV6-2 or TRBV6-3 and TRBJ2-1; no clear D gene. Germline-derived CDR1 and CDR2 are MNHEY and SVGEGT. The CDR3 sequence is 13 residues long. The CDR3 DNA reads TGTATCAGCAGTACCGATCCTAACAATAAGCAGTTCTTC. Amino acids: CISSTDPNNKQFF.

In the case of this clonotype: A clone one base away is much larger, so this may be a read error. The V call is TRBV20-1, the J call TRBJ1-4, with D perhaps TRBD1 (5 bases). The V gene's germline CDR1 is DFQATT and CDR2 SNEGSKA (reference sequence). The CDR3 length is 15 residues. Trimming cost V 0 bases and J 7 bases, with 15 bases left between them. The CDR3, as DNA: TGCAGTGCTAGAGATCCGGGCAGGGAATGTGAAAAACTGTTTTTT. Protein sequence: CSARDPGRECEKLFF.

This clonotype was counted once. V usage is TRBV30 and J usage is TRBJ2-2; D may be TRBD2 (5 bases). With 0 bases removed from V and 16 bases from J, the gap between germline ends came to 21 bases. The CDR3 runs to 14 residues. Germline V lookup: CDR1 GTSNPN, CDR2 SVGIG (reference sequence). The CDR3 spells CAWSVGTNTGKPFF. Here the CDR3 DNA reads TGTGCCTGGAGTGTGGGCACCAACACCGGGAAGCCGTTTTTT.

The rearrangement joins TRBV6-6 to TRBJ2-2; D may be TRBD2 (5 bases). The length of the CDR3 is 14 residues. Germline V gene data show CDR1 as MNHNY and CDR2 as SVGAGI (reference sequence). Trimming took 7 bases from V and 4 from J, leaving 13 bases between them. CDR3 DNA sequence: TGTGCCAGCACGACTATCTTGATCACCGGGGAGCTGTTTTTT. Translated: CASTTILITGELFF.

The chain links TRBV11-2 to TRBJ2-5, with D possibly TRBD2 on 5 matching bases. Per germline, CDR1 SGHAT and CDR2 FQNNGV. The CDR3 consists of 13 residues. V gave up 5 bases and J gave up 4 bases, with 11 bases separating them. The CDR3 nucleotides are TGTGCCAGCAGCCCGGGAAGACTAGAGACCCAGTACTTC. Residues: CASSPGRLETQYF.

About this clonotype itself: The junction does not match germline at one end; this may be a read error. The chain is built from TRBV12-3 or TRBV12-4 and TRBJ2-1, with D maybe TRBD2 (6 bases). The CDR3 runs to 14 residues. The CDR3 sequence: CASAVRRGHNERFF. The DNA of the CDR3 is TGTGCCAGCGCGGTTAGGAGGGGTCACAATGAGCGGTTCTTC.

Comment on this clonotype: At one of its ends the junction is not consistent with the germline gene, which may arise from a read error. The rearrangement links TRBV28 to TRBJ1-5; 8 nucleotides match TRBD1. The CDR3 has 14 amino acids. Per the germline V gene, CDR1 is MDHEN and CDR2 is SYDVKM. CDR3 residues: CTSSGQGWYQRQHF. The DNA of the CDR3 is TGTACCAGCAGTGGACAGGGATGGTATCAGCGCCAGCATTTT.

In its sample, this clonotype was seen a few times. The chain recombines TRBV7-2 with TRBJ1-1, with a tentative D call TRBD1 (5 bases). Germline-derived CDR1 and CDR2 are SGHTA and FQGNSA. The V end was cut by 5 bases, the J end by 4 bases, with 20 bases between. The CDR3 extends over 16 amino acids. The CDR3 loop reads CASSNPRGGLFTEAFF. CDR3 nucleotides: TGTGCCAGCAGCAACCCTCGGGGGGGTCTATTCACTGAAGCTTTCTTT.

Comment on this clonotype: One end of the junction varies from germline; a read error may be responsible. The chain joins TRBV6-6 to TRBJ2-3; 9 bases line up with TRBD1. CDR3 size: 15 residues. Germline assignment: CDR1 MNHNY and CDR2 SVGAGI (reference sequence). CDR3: CASRNRDREPDTQCF. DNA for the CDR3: TGTGCCAGCAGGAACCGGGACAGGGAACCCGATACGCAGTGTTTT.

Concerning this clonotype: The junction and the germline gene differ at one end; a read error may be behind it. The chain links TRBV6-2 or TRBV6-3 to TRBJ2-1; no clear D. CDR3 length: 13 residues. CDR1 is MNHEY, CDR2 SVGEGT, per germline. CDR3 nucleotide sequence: TGTGCCAGCAGTTCAATATTAGCCCCCGCTGGGCTCTTC. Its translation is CASSSILAPAGLF.

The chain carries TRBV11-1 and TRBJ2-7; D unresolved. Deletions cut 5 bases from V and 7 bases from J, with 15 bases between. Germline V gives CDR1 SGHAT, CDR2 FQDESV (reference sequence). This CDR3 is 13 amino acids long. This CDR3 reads CASSVTGWYEQYF. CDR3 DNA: TGTGCCAGCAGCGTTACGGGCTGGTATGAGCAGTACTTC.

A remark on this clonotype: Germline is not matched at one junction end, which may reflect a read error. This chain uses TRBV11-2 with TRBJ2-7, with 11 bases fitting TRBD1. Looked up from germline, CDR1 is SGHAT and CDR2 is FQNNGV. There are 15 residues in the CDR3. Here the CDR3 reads CVSSRTGTGGYEQYF. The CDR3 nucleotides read TGTGTCAGCAGCCGGACCGGGACAGGGGGATACGAACAGTACTTC.

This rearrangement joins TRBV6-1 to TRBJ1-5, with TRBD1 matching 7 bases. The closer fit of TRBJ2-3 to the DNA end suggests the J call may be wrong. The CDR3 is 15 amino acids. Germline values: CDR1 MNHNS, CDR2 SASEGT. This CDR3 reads CASRRGQGVDQPQYF. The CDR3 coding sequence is TGTGCCAGCAGGAGGGGGCAGGGGGTTGATCAGCCCCAGTATTTT.

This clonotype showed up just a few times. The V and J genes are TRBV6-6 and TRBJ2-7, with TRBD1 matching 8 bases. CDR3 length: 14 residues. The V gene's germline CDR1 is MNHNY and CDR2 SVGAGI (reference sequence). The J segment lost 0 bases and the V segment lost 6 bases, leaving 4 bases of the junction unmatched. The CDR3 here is CASRWDRSSYEQYF. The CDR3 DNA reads TGTGCCAGCAGATGGGACAGGAGCTCCTACGAGCAGTACTTC.

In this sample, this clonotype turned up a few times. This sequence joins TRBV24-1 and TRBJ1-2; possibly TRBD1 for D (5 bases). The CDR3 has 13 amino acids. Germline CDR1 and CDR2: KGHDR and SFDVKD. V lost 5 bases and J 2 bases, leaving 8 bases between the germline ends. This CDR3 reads CATSAAGNYGYTF. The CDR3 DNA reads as TGTGCCACCAGTGCCGCAGGGAACTATGGCTACACCTTC.

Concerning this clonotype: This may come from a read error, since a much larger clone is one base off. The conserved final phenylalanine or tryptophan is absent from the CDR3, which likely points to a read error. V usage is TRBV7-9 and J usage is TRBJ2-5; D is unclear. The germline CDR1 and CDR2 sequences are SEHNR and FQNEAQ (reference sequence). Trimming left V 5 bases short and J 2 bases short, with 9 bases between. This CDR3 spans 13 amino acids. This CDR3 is CASSQGSQETQYI. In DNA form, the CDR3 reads TGTGCCAGCAGCCAAGGGTCTCAAGAGACCCAGTACATC.

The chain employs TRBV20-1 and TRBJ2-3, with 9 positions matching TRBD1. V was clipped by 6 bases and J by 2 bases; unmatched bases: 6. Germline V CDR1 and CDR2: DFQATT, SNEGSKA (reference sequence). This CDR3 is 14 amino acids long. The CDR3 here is CSAGTGFITDTQYF. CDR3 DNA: TGCAGTGCGGGGACAGGGTTTATCACAGATACGCAGTATTTT.

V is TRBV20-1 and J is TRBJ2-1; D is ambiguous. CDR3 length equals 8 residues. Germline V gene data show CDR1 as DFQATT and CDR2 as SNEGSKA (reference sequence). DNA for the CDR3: TGCAGGCCCCACGAGCAGTTCTTC. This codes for CRPHEQFF.